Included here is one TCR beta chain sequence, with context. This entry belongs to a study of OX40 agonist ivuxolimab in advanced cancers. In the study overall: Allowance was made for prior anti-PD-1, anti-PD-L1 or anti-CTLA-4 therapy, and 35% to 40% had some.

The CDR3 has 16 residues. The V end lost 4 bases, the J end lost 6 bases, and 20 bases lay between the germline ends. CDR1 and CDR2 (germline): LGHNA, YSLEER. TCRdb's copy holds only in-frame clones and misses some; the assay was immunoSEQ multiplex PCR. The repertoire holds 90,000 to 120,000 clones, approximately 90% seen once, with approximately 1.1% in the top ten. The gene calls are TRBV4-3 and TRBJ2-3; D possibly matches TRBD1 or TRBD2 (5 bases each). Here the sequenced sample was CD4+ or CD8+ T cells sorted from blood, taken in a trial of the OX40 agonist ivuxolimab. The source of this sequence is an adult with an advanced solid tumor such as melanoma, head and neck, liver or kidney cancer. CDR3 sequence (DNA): TGCGCCAGCAGCCCCAAACCGAGAGGGGTTGTGGATACGCAGTATTTT. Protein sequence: CASSPKPRGVVDTQYF.